The entry that follows covers one T cell receptor (beta chain) sequence. Its antigen is still unknown. Nothing much larger sits one base from this clone, and base qualities are not available. V lost 6 bases and J lost 3 bases, and the count of bases not matched to a germline gene is 15. Measured from the cysteine to the phenylalanine, the CDR3 is 17 residues long. Just the 51-base CDR3 DNA is kept, in frame starting at base 1. The germline V gene sets CDR1 to SGHDN and CDR2 to FVKESK. The data are from a study of blood T cell repertoires in COVID-19 (dated by TCRdb to the early 2020s). In the study overall: Collaborator samples came from the United States, Italy and Spain and covered acute and convalescent phases of COVID-19. Nearly every sample came with metadata listing a de-identified subject ID, COVID-19 status, age in years and sex. The dataset comprised deeply sampled blood TCRbeta repertoires from subjects exposed to, actively infected with, or recovered from COVID-19. HLA class I and class II types, where available, came from metadata supplied by the sample provider rather than from assay-based typing. The repertoires were made available in a free public database intended to serve as a resource for research on the immune response to SARS-CoV-2. Samples came from the ongoing ImmuneRACE study (first 160 participants) plus 1,254 subjects from 6 global collaborators. The prospective study material was composed of cDNA or gDNA derived from T cells, B-cell-depleted T cells, or PBMCs.

Enrolling through a virtual design, the prospective study's participants ranged in age from about 18 to 89 years and lived across approximately 25 United States geographic areas. In the prospective study, participants were assigned to cohorts based on the clinical history participants reported in a screening survey and a study questionnaire. Exposed participants had been in contact with someone with a PCR-confirmed or clinician-diagnosed COVID-19 case within 2 weeks of study entry. Mobile phlebotomists in the prospective study collected whole blood, serum and a nasopharyngeal or oropharyngeal swab from every participant. Prospective study participants could optionally give additional blood draws and questionnaires over an approximately two-month period. Before DNA extraction, blood samples from the prospective study were shipped at room temperature or frozen. What the work shows at the level of the full study, not this receptor alone: The amount of clinical and demographic metadata varied by source and participant and was provided uncurated.

The immunoSEQ Assay, a bias-controlled multiplex PCR, was used to amplify TCRbeta CDR3 regions from genomic DNA. In the paper's pipeline: The number of nucleated cells in each sample was estimated by amplification of reference gene primers within the assay. To quantify the absolute abundance of each unique TCRbeta CDR3 rearrangement, sequence reads were collapsed and filtered. For each sample, productive Simpson clonality was calculated by taking the square root of Simpson's diversity index across productive rearrangements. What TCRdb holds here is the immuneACCESS table cut down to in-frame rearrangements. Part of the clones is not present; checked against another copy, under half of the missing clones reflect an unresolved V gene, and the others are unexplained. V, J and clone size derive from that table, while D and trimming were established from the DNA sequence. The sample table contains 250,000 or so clones; only one count was recorded for roughly 81% of them. The ten largest clonotypes hold under 8% of the sample.

The chain is encoded by TRBV14 joined to TRBJ2-7; 9 middle bases align to TRBD1. The source is a woman aged 50 to 60 who had been exposed to COVID-19. The sequencing input was PBMCs or T cells enriched from blood (not recorded which). The CDR3 corresponds to CASSTRAGRTGDYEQYF. The DNA sequence is TGTGCCAGCAGTACCAGAGCCGGCAGGACAGGGGACTACGAGCAGTACTTC.